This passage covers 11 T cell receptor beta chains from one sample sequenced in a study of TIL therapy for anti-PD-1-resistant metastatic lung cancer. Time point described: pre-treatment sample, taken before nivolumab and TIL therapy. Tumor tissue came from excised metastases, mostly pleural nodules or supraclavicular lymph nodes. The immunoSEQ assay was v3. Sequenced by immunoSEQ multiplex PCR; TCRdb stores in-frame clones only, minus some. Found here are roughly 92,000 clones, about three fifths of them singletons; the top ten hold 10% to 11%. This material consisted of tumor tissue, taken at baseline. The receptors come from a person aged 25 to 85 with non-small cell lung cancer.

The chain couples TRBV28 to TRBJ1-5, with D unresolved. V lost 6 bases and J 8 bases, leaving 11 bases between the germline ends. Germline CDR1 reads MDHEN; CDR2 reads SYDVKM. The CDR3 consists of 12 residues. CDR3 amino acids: CASSFNGEPQHF. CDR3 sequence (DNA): TGTGCCAGCAGCTTTAATGGGGAGCCCCAGCATTTT.

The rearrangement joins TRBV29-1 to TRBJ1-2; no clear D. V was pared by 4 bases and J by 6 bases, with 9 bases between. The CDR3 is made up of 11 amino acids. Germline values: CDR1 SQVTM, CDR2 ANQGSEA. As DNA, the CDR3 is TGCAGCGTTGTGAGGGCAGATGGCTACACCTTC. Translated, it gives CSVVRADGYTF.

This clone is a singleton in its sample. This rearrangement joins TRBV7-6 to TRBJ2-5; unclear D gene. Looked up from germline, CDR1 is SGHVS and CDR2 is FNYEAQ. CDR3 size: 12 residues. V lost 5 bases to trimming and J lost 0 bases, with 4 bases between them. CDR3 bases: TGTGCCAGCAGCGCTTACCAAGAGACCCAGTACTTC. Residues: CASSAYQETQYF. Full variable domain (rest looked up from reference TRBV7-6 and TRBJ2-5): GAGVSQSPRYKVTKRGQDVALRCDPISGHVSLYWYRQALGQGPEFLTYFNYEAQQDKSGLPNDRFSAERPEGSISTLTIQRTEQRDSAMYRCASSAYQETQYFGPGTRLLVL.

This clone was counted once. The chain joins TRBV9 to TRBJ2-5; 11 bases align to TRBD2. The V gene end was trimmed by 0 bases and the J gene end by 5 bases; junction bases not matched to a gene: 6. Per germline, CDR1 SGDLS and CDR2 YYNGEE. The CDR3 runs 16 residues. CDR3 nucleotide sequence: TGTGCCAGCAGCGTAGTGTCTAGCGGGGGGTTGGAGACCCAGTACTTC. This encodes CASSVVSSGGLETQYF. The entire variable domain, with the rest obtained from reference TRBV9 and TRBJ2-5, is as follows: DSGVTQTPKHLITATGQRVTLRCSPRSGDLSVYWYQQSLDQGLQFLIQYYNGEERAKGNILERFSAQQFPDLHSELNLSSLELGDSALYFCASSVVSSGGLETQYFGPGTRLLVL.

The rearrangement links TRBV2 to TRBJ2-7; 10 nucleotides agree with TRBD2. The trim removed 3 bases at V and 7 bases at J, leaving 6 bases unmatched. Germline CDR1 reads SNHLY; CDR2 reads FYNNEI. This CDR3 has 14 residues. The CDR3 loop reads CASSEWTSGGEQYF. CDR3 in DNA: TGTGCCAGCAGTGAGTGGACTAGCGGTGGGGAGCAGTACTTC.

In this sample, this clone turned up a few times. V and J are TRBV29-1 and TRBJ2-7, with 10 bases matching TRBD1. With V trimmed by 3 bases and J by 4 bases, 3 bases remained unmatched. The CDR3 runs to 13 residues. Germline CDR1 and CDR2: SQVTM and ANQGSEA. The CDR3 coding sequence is TGCAGCGTTGAGGCGGGACAGGGGTACGAGCAGTACTTC. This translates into CSVEAGQGYEQYF.

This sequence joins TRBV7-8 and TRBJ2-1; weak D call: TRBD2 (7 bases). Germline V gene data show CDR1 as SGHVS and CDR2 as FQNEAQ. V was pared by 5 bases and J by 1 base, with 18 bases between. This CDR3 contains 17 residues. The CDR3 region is CASSASGGLESYNEQFF. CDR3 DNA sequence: TGTGCCAGCAGCGCGTCCGGGGGGCTCGAATCCTACAATGAGCAGTTCTTC.

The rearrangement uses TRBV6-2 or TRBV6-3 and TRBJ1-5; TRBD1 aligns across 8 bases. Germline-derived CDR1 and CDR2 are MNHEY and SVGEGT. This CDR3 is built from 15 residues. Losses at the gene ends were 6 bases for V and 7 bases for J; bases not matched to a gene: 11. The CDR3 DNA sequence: TGTGCCAGCAGCACTTGGCAGGGGGCCGGACAGCCCCAGCATTTT. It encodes CASSTWQGAGQPQHF.

The CDR3 protein is CASSYDMTTEAFF. The CDR3 nucleotides are TGCGCCAGCAGCTACGACATGACCACTGAAGCTTTCTTT. The chain carries TRBV5-1 and TRBJ1-1; no definite D call. The germline V gene has CDR1 SGHRS and CDR2 YFSETQ. This CDR3 is built from 13 residues. Deletions cut 3 bases from V and 4 bases from J, with 10 bases between.

The CDR3 sequence: CASTSSGRAGNEQFF. CDR3 nucleotide sequence: TGTGCCAGTACCTCGAGCGGGAGGGCCGGCAATGAGCAGTTCTTC. V and J are TRBV27 and TRBJ2-1; the match to TRBD2 covers 10 bases. Germline CDR1 is MNHEY and CDR2 is SMNVEV (reference sequence). CDR3 length: 15 amino acids. The ends lost 9 bases at V and 6 bases at J; junction bases unmatched: 11.

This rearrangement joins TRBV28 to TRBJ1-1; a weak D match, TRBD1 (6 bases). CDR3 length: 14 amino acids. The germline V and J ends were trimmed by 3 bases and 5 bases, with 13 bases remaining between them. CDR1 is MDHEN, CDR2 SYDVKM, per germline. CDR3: CASSFWGRGTEAFF. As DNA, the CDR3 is TGTGCCAGCAGTTTTTGGGGGCGAGGTACTGAAGCTTTCTTT.